This TCR beta chain was sequenced during a study of blood T cell repertoires in COVID-19. On the study more broadly: Acute and convalescent COVID-19 specimens originated in the United States, Italy and Spain. PBMCs, B-cell-depleted T cells, or T cells were the source of the cDNA or gDNA that made up the material.

Original handling: The authors estimated nucleated cell counts from reference gene primer amplification. This table comes from immunoSEQ multiplex PCR, and its TCRdb copy is limited to in-frame clones, with some not included. V and J calls and clone size follow that table, whereas D and trimming were derived from the DNA. There are 150,000 to 200,000 clones in the sample; 75% to 80% occur only once, and less than 30% lies in the top ten. Germline-derived CDR1 and CDR2 are LGHDT and YNNKEL (reference sequence). Trimming took 1 base from V and 2 from J, leaving 12 bases between them. The CDR3 is made up of 15 amino acids.

This receptor was taken from a woman in her seventies with acute or convalescent COVID-19. Sequencing input: peripheral blood. V gene TRBV3-1 (or the pseudogene TRBV3-2) combines with J gene TRBJ2-7; D perhaps matches TRBD2 (5 bases). The CDR3 sequence: CASSQGRRPTYEQYF. CDR3 nucleotide sequence: TGTGCCAGCAGCCAAGGGCGGAGGCCCACCTACGAGCAGTACTTC.